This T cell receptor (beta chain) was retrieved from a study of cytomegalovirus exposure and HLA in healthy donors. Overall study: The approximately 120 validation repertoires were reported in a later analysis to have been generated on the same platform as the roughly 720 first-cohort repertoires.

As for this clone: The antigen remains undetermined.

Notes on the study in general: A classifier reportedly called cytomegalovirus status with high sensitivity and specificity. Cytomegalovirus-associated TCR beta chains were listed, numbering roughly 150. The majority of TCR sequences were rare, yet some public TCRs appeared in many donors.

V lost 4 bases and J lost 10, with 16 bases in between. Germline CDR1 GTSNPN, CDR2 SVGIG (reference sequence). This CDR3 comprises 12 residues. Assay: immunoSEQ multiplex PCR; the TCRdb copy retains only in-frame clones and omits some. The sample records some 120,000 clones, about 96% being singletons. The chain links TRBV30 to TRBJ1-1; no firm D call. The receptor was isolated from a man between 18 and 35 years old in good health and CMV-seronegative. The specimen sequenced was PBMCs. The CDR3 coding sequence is TGTGCCTGGAACCTGAATTCCCCAGGAGCTTTCTTT. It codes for CAWNLNSPGAFF.